The 10 T cell receptor beta chains below all came from one sample that was sequenced in a study of OX40 agonist ivuxolimab in advanced cancers. The table came from immunoSEQ multiplex PCR; TCRdb's copy has only in-frame clones and leaves some out. The sample yields tens of thousands of clones, about 86% seen once. The sample here was CD4+ or CD8+ T cells sorted from blood, taken in a trial of the OX40 agonist ivuxolimab. These receptors all stem from an adult with an advanced solid tumor such as melanoma, head and neck, liver or kidney cancer.

The chain is built from TRBV27 and TRBJ1-5, with 7 bases identical to TRBD1. V gave up 5 bases and J gave up 2 bases; unmatched junction bases: 3. CDR1 and CDR2 from the germline V gene are MNHEY and SMNVEV (reference sequence). This CDR3 comprises 14 residues. CDR3 loop: CASSITGGNQPQHF. In nucleotides, the CDR3 is TGTGCCAGCAGTATCACAGGGGGCAATCAGCCCCAGCATTTT.

On this clone itself: Other nucleotide sequences in the sample specify the same CDR3. The V gene is TRBV12-5, the J gene TRBJ2-1; TRBD2 is a possible D gene (6 bases). This CDR3 contains 13 residues. The germline V gene has CDR1 LGHNT and CDR2 FRNRAP. V lost 3 bases, J lost 4 bases, and 7 bases lay in between. The CDR3 bases are TGTGCTAGTGGTTTAGGAGGGTACAATGAGCAGTTCTTC. Amino acid sequence: CASGLGGYNEQFF.

This rearrangement joins TRBV28 to TRBJ2-1, with 9 positions matching TRBD1. V was clipped by 5 bases and J by 6 bases; unmatched bases: 11. CDR3 length: 16 amino acids. Germline-derived CDR1 and CDR2 are MDHEN and SYDVKM. For the CDR3, the DNA is TGTGCCAGCAGTACACCTTCCAGGGGACAGGGCAATGAGCAGTTCTTC. It is translated as CASSTPSRGQGNEQFF. The variable domain in full, with the rest retrieved from reference TRBV28 and TRBJ2-1, is DVKVTQSSRYLVKRTGEKVFLECVQDMDHENMFWYRQDPGLGLRLIYFSYDVKMKEKGDIPEGYSVSREKKERFSLILESASTNQTSMYLCASSTPSRGQGNEQFFGPGTRLTVL.

This rearrangement joins TRBV6-5 to TRBJ2-7, with D possibly matching TRBD1 (6 bases). Looked up from germline, CDR1 is MNHEY and CDR2 is SVGAGI. This CDR3 has 15 amino acids. The V end lost 2 bases, the J end lost 1 base, and 12 bases lay between the germline ends. The CDR3, as DNA: TGTGCCAGCAGTTACGGACAGCTAACATCCTACGAGCAGTACTTC. It translates to CASSYGQLTSYEQYF.

The chain's CDR3 is CASSLRGQNTEAFF. DNA for the CDR3: TGTGCCAGCAGTCTTAGAGGACAGAACACTGAAGCTTTCTTT. This sequence joins TRBV6-6 and TRBJ1-1; weak D call: TRBD1 (5 bases). The V end lost 5 bases, the J end lost 1 base, and 11 bases lay between the germline ends. Germline V gene sequence: CDR1 MNHNY, CDR2 SVGAGI (reference sequence). The CDR3 covers 14 residues.

The chain employs TRBV27 and TRBJ2-1, with no clear D. V shed 5 bases and J shed 3 bases, with 8 bases lying between them. CDR1 is MNHEY, CDR2 SMNVEV, per germline (reference sequence). The CDR3 length is 13 residues. CDR3 DNA: TGTGCCAGCAGTCTGGACGGCTACAATGAGCAGTTCTTC. Translating gives CASSLDGYNEQFF.

V gene TRBV6-1 combines with J gene TRBJ1-1; D is uncertain. There are 11 residues in the CDR3. Germline CDR1 is MNHNS and CDR2 is SASEGT. Trimming took 2 bases from V and 4 from J, leaving 2 bases between them. CDR3 amino acids: CASSETTEAFF. CDR3 bases: TGTGCCAGCAGTGAAACCACTGAAGCTTTCTTT.

The rearrangement joins TRBV7-9 to TRBJ1-1; D remains unclear. This CDR3 spans 12 amino acids. Trimming took 7 bases from V and 5 from J, leaving 11 bases between them. Germline V lookup: CDR1 SEHNR, CDR2 FQNEAQ (reference sequence). As DNA, the CDR3 is TGTGCCAGCACACCCCTGGGGACTGAAGCTTTCTTT. Its protein product is CASTPLGTEAFF.

The V and J genes are TRBV5-1 and TRBJ2-5; TRBD1 might be the D (5 bases). The CDR3 is 14 residues long. Trimming took 5 bases from V and 5 from J, leaving 16 bases between them. Germline CDR1 is SGHRS and CDR2 is YFSETQ. The CDR3 region is CASRTEQPWETQYF. CDR3 sequence (DNA): TGCGCCAGCAGGACAGAACAACCTTGGGAGACCCAGTACTTC.

J is TRBJ2-1 and V is TRBV2; weak D call: TRBD1 (6 bases). The CDR3 runs to 16 residues. The V gene's germline CDR1 is SNHLY and CDR2 FYNNEI. The ends were cut back, 7 bases at V and 3 bases at J, with 19 bases in the middle. The CDR3 bases are TGTGCCAGCATTCCGGGACAAGCACATCACTACAATGAGCAGTTCTTC. Translation: CASIPGQAHHYNEQFF.